These T cell receptor beta chains were read from a single sample in a study of glioma-infiltrating T cells. MiXCR was run by TCRdb on the multiplex PCR reads, yielding one entry per CDR3 protein. The sample shows about 93,000 distinct CDR3 sequences, approximately 39% of them seen only once. The sample consisted of glioma tissue, nonneoplastic brain tissue, or PBMCs (not recorded which). These receptors all come from a human donor with low-grade glioma or glioblastoma, undergoing nonglioma brain surgery, or in good health (not recorded which). CDR3s include the opening cysteine and the closing phenylalanine or tryptophan. D genes are given only for firm matches. Size is stated for part of the rows, as once, few or many counts, or as a class when the clone is expanded.

v_gene	j_gene	d_gene	abundance	CDR3aa	CDR3nt
TRBV6-2/TRBV6-3	TRBJ1-1	TRBD1	many	CASVQGAQVEAFF	TGTGCCAGCGTCCAGGGGGCGCAGGTTGAAGCTTTCTTT
TRBV10-3	TRBJ1-5	NA	many	CAISEGRDSNQPQHF	TGTGCCATCAGTGAGGGGCGAGATAGCAATCAGCCCCAGCATTTT
TRBV6-1	TRBJ1-2	TRBD1	many	CASSRQGEFYGYTF	TGTGCCAGCAGTAGACAGGGGGAGTTCTATGGCTACACCTTC
TRBV12-3/TRBV12-4	TRBJ1-2	NA	NA	CASGLRQYGKTF	TGTGCCAGCGGTTTAAGGCAATATGGCAAAACCTTC
TRBV4-1	TRBJ2-1	TRBD2	many	CASSRSTSGGADEQFF	TGCGCCAGCAGCCGATCGACTAGCGGGGGGGCCGATGAGCAGTTCTTC
TRBV6-1	TRBJ2-3	NA	many	CASKADTQYF	TGTGCCAGCAAAGCAGATACGCAGTATTTT
TRBV20-1	TRBJ2-5	NA	many	CSAIKQETQYF	TGCAGTGCTATTAAGCAAGAGACCCAGTACTTC
TRBV7-9	TRBJ1-6	NA	NA	CDSSLTEGNDSPLHF	TGTGACAGCAGTTTGACAGAGGGCAATGATTCACCCCTCCACTTT
TRBV6-1	TRBJ2-3	NA	many	CASSEEVRGPLDTQYF	TGTGCCAGCAGTGAAGAGGTGCGGGGGCCCCTGGATACGCAGTATTTT
TRBV9	TRBJ2-7	NA	NA	CASSDGSGRPSYEQYF	TGTGCCAGCAGCGATGGGTCAGGGAGGCCTTCCTACGAGCAGTACTTC
TRBV25-1	TRBJ2-3	NA	many	CASSPTLGGRTDTQYF	TGTGCCAGCAGTCCCACTCTAGGGGGTCGGACAGATACGCAGTATTTT
TRBV28	TRBJ1-1	NA	once	CASSLFGGISTEAFF	TGTGCCAGCAGTTTATTTGGCGGGATAAGTACTGAAGCTTTCTTT
TRBV6-1	TRBJ2-1	NA	many	CASSSRQTTYNEQFF	TGTGCCAGCAGCAGCAGACAGACCACCTACAATGAGCAGTTCTTC
TRBV7-9	TRBJ1-6	NA	many	CASSSAESLSALHF	TGTGCCAGCAGCTCAGCGGAGTCTCTCTCGGCCCTCCACTTT
TRBV5-1	TRBJ2-1	TRBD2	NA	CASSYLAGGNNKQFF	TGCGCCAGCAGCTACCTAGCGGGAGGGAACAATAAGCAGTTCTTC
TRBV2	TRBJ2-7	NA	many	CASRWTDSYEQYF	TGTGCCAGCCGCTGGACAGACTCCTACGAGCAGTACTTC
TRBV19	TRBJ2-1	NA	NA	CVSSIPFGLNEQFF	TGTGTTAGTAGTATCCCCTTCGGTCTGAATGAGCAGTTCTTC
TRBV19	TRBJ2-3	NA	NA	CASSPSRGDTQYF	TGTGCCAGTAGCCCGAGTCGAGGAGATACGCAGTATTTT